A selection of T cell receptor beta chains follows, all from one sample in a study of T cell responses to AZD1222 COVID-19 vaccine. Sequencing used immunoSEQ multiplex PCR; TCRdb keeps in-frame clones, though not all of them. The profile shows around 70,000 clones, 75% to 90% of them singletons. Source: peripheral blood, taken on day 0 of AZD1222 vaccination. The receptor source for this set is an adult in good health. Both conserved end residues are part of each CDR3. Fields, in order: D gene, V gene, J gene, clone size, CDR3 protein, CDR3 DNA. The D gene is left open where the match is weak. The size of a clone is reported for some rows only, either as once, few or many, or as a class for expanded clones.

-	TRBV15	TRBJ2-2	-	CATSNSMNTGELFF	TGTGCCACCAGCAACAGTATGAACACCGGGGAGCTGTTTTTT
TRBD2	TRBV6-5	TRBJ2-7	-	CASSTSGTYEQYF	TGTGCCAGCAGCACTAGCGGGACCTACGAGCAGTACTTC
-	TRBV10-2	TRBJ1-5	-	CASSETDKSPQHF	TGCGCCAGCAGTGAAACAGACAAGAGTCCCCAGCATTTT
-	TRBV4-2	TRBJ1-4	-	CASSQDRGVETNEKLFF	TGTGCCAGCAGCCAAGATAGGGGAGTAGAAACTAATGAAAAACTGTTTTTT
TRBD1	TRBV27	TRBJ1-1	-	CASSSTGGTEAFF	TGTGCCAGCAGTTCTACAGGGGGGACTGAAGCTTTCTTT
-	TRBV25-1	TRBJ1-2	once	CASSEPNWGHYPNYGYTF	TGTGCCAGCAGTGAACCTAACTGGGGCCACTACCCGAACTATGGCTACACCTTC
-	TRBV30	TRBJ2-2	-	CACRDSPSGTGELFF	TGTGCCTGCCGGGACTCCCCGTCTGGCACCGGGGAGCTGTTTTTT
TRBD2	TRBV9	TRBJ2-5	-	CASSVGGGAEGLKTQYF	TGTGCCAGCAGCGTAGGCGGGGGGGCAGAAGGTTTGAAGACCCAGTACTTC
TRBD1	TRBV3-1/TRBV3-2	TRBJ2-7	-	CASSLDRGYEQYF	TGTGCCAGCAGCCTTGACAGGGGCTACGAGCAGTACTTC
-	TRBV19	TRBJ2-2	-	CASSIRVRGELFF	TGTGCCAGTAGTATCCGTGTACGCGGGGAGCTGTTTTTT
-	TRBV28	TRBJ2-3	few	CASSTGFHTDTQYF	TGTGCCAGCAGTACCGGGTTTCACACAGATACGCAGTATTTT
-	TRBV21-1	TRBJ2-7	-	CASSKGGTSGRDHEQYF	TGTGCCAGCAGCAAAGGGGGGACTAGCGGGAGGGATCACGAGCAGTACTTC
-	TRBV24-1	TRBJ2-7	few	CATSVPQGEQYF	TGTGCCACCAGTGTCCCCCAGGGCGAGCAGTACTTC
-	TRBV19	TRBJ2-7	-	CASSQMRAYEQYF	TGTGCCAGTAGTCAGATGCGGGCGTACGAGCAGTACTTC
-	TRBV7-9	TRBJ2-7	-	CASSSPGIYEQYF	TGTGCCAGCAGCTCACCAGGGATCTACGAGCAGTACTTC
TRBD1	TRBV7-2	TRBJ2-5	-	CASSLAGTGGVRYF	TGTGCCAGCAGCTTAGCCGGGACAGGGGGCGTTCGGTACTTC
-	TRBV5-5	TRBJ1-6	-	CASSSRFSYNSPLHF	TGTGCCAGCAGCTCTCGGTTCTCCTATAATTCACCCCTCCACTTT
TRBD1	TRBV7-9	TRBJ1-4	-	CASARGRGEKLFF	TGTGCCAGCGCCAGGGGGCGCGGGGAAAAACTGTTTTTT
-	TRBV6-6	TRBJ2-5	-	CASSALETQYF	TGTGCCAGCAGTGCCCTAGAGACCCAGTACTTC
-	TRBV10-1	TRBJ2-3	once	CASSDSQGWHTQYF	TGCGCCAGCAGCGATTCACAGGGTTGGCATACGCAGTATTTT
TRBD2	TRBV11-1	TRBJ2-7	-	CASSLGTSYEQYF	TGTGCCAGCAGCTTAGGGACTAGCTACGAGCAGTACTTC
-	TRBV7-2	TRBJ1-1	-	CASSLAGEGTEAFF	TGTGCCAGCAGCTTAGCGGGGGAGGGCACTGAAGCTTTCTTT
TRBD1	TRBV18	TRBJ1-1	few	CASSGTGVTEAFF	TGTGCCAGCTCAGGGACAGGGGTGACTGAAGCTTTCTTT
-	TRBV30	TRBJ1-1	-	CAWSYNPDSTEAFF	TGTGCCTGGAGTTACAACCCCGATTCGACTGAAGCTTTCTTT
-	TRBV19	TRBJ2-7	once	CASSAFTGLSYEQYF	TGTGCCAGTAGCGCATTTACCGGGCTGAGCTACGAGCAGTACTTC
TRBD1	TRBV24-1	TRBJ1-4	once	CATSGTGGEEEKLFF	TGTGCCACCAGTGGAACAGGGGGCGAAGAAGAAAAACTGTTTTTT
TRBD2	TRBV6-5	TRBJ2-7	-	CASSYSRGGPFYEQYF	TGTGCCAGCAGTTACTCGCGCGGGGGGCCATTCTACGAGCAGTACTTC
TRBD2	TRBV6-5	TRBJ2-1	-	CASNPTSGRHEQFF	TGTGCCAGCAATCCGACTAGCGGGAGACATGAGCAGTTCTTC
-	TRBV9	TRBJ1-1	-	CASSVVGEEAFF	TGTGCCAGCAGCGTAGTCGGAGAAGAAGCTTTCTTT
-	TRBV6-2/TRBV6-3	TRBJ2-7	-	CASSYSPRLREQYF	TGTGCCAGCAGTTACTCGCCAAGGTTGAGGGAGCAGTACTTC
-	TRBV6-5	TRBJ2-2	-	CASSYRQHGELFF	TGTGCCAGCAGTTACAGGCAGCACGGGGAGCTGTTTTTT
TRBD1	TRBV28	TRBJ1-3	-	CASSLGGTGSGNTIYF	TGTGCCAGCAGTTTGGGGGGGACAGGGTCTGGAAACACCATATATTTT
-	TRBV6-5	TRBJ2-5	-	CASRPTFFQETQYF	TGTGCCAGCAGACCGACTTTTTTCCAAGAGACCCAGTACTTC
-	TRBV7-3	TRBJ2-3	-	CASSSGTSDTQYF	TGTGCCAGCAGCTCGGGGACCTCAGATACGCAGTATTTT
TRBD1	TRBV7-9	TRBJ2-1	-	CASSLDRGTGLDEQFF	TGTGCCAGCAGCTTAGATAGAGGGACAGGGCTTGATGAGCAGTTCTTC
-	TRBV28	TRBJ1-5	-	CASSHGVGGQPQHF	TGTGCCAGCAGTCATGGGGTTGGGGGCCAGCCCCAGCATTTT
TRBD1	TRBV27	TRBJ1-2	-	CASSRTGWYPGYTF	TGTGCCAGCAGTCGGACAGGGTGGTACCCTGGCTACACCTTC
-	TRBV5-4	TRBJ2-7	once	CASSLRAGEQYF	TGTGCCAGCAGCTTGAGAGCCGGGGAGCAGTACTTC